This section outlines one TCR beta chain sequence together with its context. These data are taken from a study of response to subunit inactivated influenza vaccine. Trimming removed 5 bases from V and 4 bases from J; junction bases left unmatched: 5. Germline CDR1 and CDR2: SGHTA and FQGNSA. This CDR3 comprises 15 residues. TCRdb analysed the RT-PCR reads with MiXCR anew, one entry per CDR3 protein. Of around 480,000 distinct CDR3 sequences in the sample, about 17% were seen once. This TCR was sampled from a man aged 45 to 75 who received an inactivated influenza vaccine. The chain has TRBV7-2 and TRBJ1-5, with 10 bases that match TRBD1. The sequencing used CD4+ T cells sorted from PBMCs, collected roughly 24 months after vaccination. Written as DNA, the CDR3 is TGTGCCAGCAGCGCGAGACAGGGGGCGAATCAGCCCCAGCATTTT. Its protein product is CASSARQGANQPQHF.